This TCR beta chain was found in a study of cytomegalovirus exposure and HLA in healthy donors. Regarding the study as a whole: When the data were analyzed later, several of the most significant clusters appeared to be linked to common viral pathogens. Specificity for CMV antigens was confirmed in vitro for a few of the CMV-associated chains.

In its sample, this clone was seen once. Its antigen is undetermined. Trimming removed 1 base at V and 7 bases at J, with 13 bases between. Germline V CDR1 and CDR2: MDHEN, SYDVKM. CDR3 length: 14 amino acids. The primer mix had 60 Vbeta and 13 Jbeta primers. Repertoires were generated with immunoSEQ multiplex PCR, while TCRdb's copy carries only in-frame clones and drops some. The sample includes tens of thousands of clones, less than 80% seen only once; the top ten take 1.1% to 1.5%. The V and J genes are TRBV28 and TRBJ1-2, with a tentative D call TRBD1 (5 bases). The receptor was isolated from a male donor in good health and CMV-seronegative. Sample: PBMCs. CDR3 region: CASSLSTGFAGYTF. As DNA, the CDR3 is TGTGCCAGCAGTTTATCCACAGGTTTTGCTGGCTACACCTTC.